This entry features one T cell receptor (beta chain) sequence. Its antigen is undetermined. The sample is drawn from a study of blood T cells in healthy people across ages. At the level of the study: Capture via template switching afforded approximately one barcoded beta molecule per two T cells.

Regarding the study as a whole: The CMV status of each donor remained undetermined, and this could have confounded shifts in expanded clonotypes.

Sample-barcoded 5' priming and a J-beta primer mix drove a second PCR of about 7 to 12 cycles. Individual samples furnished no less than 3 million CDR3-containing paired-end reads apiece. TCRdb re-called the 5' RACE reads with MiXCR, one entry per CDR3 protein. The table has approximately 2,000,000 distinct CDR3 sequences, more than 35% seen once. V lost 4 bases and J lost 4; bases outside the gene matches: 5. The germline V gene encodes CDR1 SGHRS and CDR2 YFSETQ. This CDR3 is 15 amino acids long. Each sample had at least 6 million PBMCs isolated. This receptor was obtained from a human donor in good health. The V gene is TRBV5-1, the J gene TRBJ2-2; 9 nucleotides line up with TRBD1. Material: blood. CDR3 in amino acids: CASSPGQGTTGELFF. As DNA, the CDR3 is TGCGCCAGCAGCCCCGGACAGGGGACCACCGGGGAGCTGTTTTTT.